Reported below is one T cell receptor (beta chain). Its antigen is still unknown. This entry is derived from a study of identifying expanded T cells in peripheral blood. Study-wide results and caveats: Clone count variance between approximately two-week samples rose with total template count. Technical replicates showed about 1.2 changed clones; around two weeks roughly 18; four weeks 19.

The method was immunoSEQ multiplex PCR; TCRdb's version includes in-frame clones alone and lacks a portion of them. The data show roughly 100,000 clones, more than 70% seen once. Per the germline V gene, CDR1 is MDHEN and CDR2 is SYDVKM. V was shortened by 4 bases and J by 4 bases, with 4 bases between the two germline ends. The CDR3 spans 11 residues. Collection occurred without any documented infections or immune events in donors. Source material: blood. The J gene is TRBJ1-2, the V gene TRBV28, with D uncertain. The receptor was derived from a person between 18 and 70 years old in good health. CDR3 region: CASSYSYGYTF. The DNA of the CDR3 is TGTGCCAGCAGTTACTCCTATGGCTACACCTTC.